Below, 32 T cell receptor beta chains from the same sample are listed, as sequenced in a study of T and B cells in COVID-19 patients. Each TRB amplification used about 220-500 ng of genomic DNA from blood. TRB rearrangements were amplified by multiplex PCR with BIOMED2 TRB-A/B primers. MiXCR, run by TCRdb on the multiplex PCR reads, gives a single entry per CDR3 protein. The data show 24,000 or so distinct CDR3 sequences, about 33% seen once. Material: blood. These receptors were taken from a human donor who had recovered from COVID-19.

This chain connects TRBV24-1 to TRBJ1-5; D may be TRBD1 (5 bases). The V end lost 5 bases, the J end lost 1 base, and 14 bases lay between the germline ends. The CDR3 contains 16 residues. Germline CDR1 KGHDR, CDR2 SFDVKD. The CDR3 spells CATSGTGTESNQPQHF. The DNA for the CDR3 is TGTGCCACCAGTGGCACCGGGACCGAGAGCAATCAGCCCCAGCATTTT.

The table lists this clonotype with a few counts. The rearrangement links TRBV27 to TRBJ1-1; a possible D gene is TRBD1 (6 bases). There are 14 residues in the CDR3. CDR1 is MNHEY, CDR2 SMNVEV, per germline (reference sequence). The V gene lost 5 bases and the J gene lost 1 base, with 11 bases spanning the gap. The CDR3 region is CASSLRTANTEAFF. In nucleotides, the CDR3 is TGTGCCAGCAGTCTCCGGACAGCGAACACTGAAGCTTTCTTT.

This clonotype was picked up a small number of times. The rearrangement joins TRBV18 to TRBJ2-7, with 11 bases matching TRBD2. Germline lookup yields CDR1 KGHSH and CDR2 LQKENI. This CDR3 has 13 amino acids. The V segment lost 3 bases and the J segment 6 bases; nucleotides outside the gene matches: 1. CDR3 in DNA: TGTGCCAGCTCACCCGGACTAGCGGGCGAGCAGTACTTC. Protein: CASSPGLAGEQYF.

This clonotype is medium-sized in the sample. The V and J genes are TRBV19 and TRBJ2-1, with D possibly being TRBD1 (5 bases). This CDR3 region has 15 residues. Germline V lookup: CDR1 LNHDA, CDR2 SQIVND (reference sequence). Trimming left V 3 bases short and J 0 bases short, with 9 bases between. CDR3 protein: CASSMGLSSYNEQFF. CDR3 coding DNA: TGTGCCAGTAGTATGGGGCTAAGCTCCTACAATGAGCAGTTCTTC.

About this clonotype: This may stem from a read error, because a much larger clone lies one nucleotide away. The genes are TRBV5-4 and TRBJ2-2; no clear D. CDR1 is SGHNT, CDR2 YYREEE, per germline (reference sequence). V gave up 0 bases and J gave up 7 bases, with 1 base separating them. The CDR3 spans 11 residues. CDR3 bases: TGTGCCAGCAGCTTGGACGGGGAGCTGTTTTTT. Translated, it gives CASSLDGELFF.

This clonotype was seen a few times. This chain joins TRBV18 and TRBJ1-2; 7 bases align to TRBD1. Germline CDR1 KGHSH, CDR2 LQKENI. This CDR3 is built from 16 residues. Trimming took 2 bases from V and 7 from J; bases not matched to a gene: 13. CDR3 protein: CASSPSTGDRPGGYTF. CDR3 DNA: TGTGCCAGCTCACCATCAACAGGGGACAGACCGGGTGGCTACACCTTC.

This chain links TRBV5-1 with TRBJ2-1; 12 bases fit TRBD2. The V segment lost 3 bases and the J segment 8 bases; nucleotides outside the gene matches: 6. Per germline, CDR1 SGHRS and CDR2 YFSETQ. The CDR3 is 15 amino acids. The CDR3 is CASSSSSGRGHEQFF. The CDR3 bases are TGCGCCAGCAGCTCGTCTAGCGGGAGGGGGCATGAGCAGTTCTTC. The full variable domain, with the rest looked up from reference TRBV5-1 and TRBJ2-1, is KAGVTQTPRYLIKTRGQQVTLSCSPISGHRSVSWYQQTPGQGLQFLFEYFSETQRNKGNFPGRFSGRQFSNSRSEMNVSTLELGDSALYLCASSSSSGRGHEQFFGPGTRLTVL.

V gene TRBV4-3 combines with J gene TRBJ2-7; 7 bases map to TRBD2. Trimming removed 0 bases from V and 2 bases from J; junction bases left unmatched: 10. The CDR3 has 17 residues. The germline gives CDR1 LGHNA, CDR2 YSLEER. The CDR3: CASSQDRLTSEPYEQYF. The CDR3 DNA sequence: TGCGCCAGCAGCCAAGATCGGCTTACTAGCGAGCCCTACGAGCAGTACTTC.

The chain combines TRBV27 with TRBJ2-2; 8 bases match TRBD2. Germline V lookup: CDR1 MNHEY, CDR2 SMNVEV (reference sequence). Trimming removed 4 bases from V and 5 bases from J; junction bases left unmatched: 18. The CDR3 spans 19 residues. CDR3 DNA sequence: TGTGCCAGCAGTTACTCGAGGAGGAAACCAGCGGGAGATACCGGGGAGCTGTTTTTT. Translating gives CASSYSRRKPAGDTGELFF.

This clonotype has just a few counts. V is TRBV12-3 or TRBV12-4 and J is TRBJ1-1; D is perhaps TRBD1 (5 bases). V was cut by 5 bases and J by 6 bases, with 13 bases left in between. CDR3 length equals 13 residues. The CDR3 DNA reads TGTGCCAGCAGTCTCAGGGAGGTCGCTGAAGCTTTCTTT. Translation: CASSLREVAEAFF.

This clonotype was seen repeatedly, ten times or more. This chain links TRBV15 with TRBJ2-2; D gene uncertain. The V gene's germline CDR1 is LNHNV and CDR2 YYDKDF (reference sequence). V shed 1 base and J shed 6 bases, with 9 bases lying between them. The CDR3 contains 14 residues. The CDR3 reads CATSRGGMAGELFF. The CDR3 DNA reads TGTGCCACCAGCAGAGGAGGTATGGCCGGGGAGCTGTTTTTT.

J is TRBJ1-2 and V is TRBV11-2; D possibly corresponds to TRBD1 (6 bases). CDR1 and CDR2 (germline): SGHAT, FQNNGV. CDR3 length: 12 residues. V lost 5 bases and J 6 bases, leaving 10 bases between the germline ends. In DNA, the CDR3 is TGTGCCAGCAGCGTCTACAGGGATGGCTACACCTTC. Translated: CASSVYRDGYTF.

There are a few counts of this clonotype. The chain carries TRBV6-5 and TRBJ1-3; tentative D call: TRBD1 (5 bases). CDR3 size: 13 residues. Germline loops: CDR1 MNHEY, CDR2 SVGAGI. V lost 7 bases to trimming and J lost 0 bases, with 7 bases between them. As DNA, the CDR3 is TGTGCCAGCATGACAGCCTCTGGAAACACCATATATTTT. Its protein product is CASMTASGNTIYF.

The gene calls are TRBV6-2 or TRBV6-3 and TRBJ1-5, with a possible D match to TRBD1 (5 bases). Germline lookup yields CDR1 MNHEY and CDR2 SVGEGT. The CDR3 has 14 amino acids. Deletions cut 6 bases from V and 3 bases from J, with 12 bases between. CDR3 nucleotide sequence: TGTGCCAGCAGGCTTCAGGGTCCCAATCAGCCCCAGCATTTT. This translates into CASRLQGPNQPQHF.

The chain joins TRBV6-5 to TRBJ2-6, with a tentative D call TRBD1 (5 bases). V gave up 0 bases and J gave up 0 bases, with 6 bases separating them. This CDR3 is built from 16 residues. Germline assignment: CDR1 MNHEY and CDR2 SVGAGI. The CDR3 DNA reads as TGTGCCAGCAGTTACTCGGGGCCCTCTGGGGCCAACGTCCTGACTTTC. Translating gives CASSYSGPSGANVLTF.

V usage is TRBV6-1 and J usage is TRBJ2-5, with TRBD1 matching 11 bases. This CDR3 has 16 residues. V gave up 8 bases and J gave up 1 base; unmatched junction bases: 9. CDR1 and CDR2 from the germline V gene are MNHNS and SASEGT. The DNA of the CDR3 is TGTGCCAGCGCATCCCGGGACAGGGGGATCCAAGAGACCCAGTACTTC. It encodes CASASRDRGIQETQYF.

This rearrangement joins TRBV7-2 to TRBJ2-7; TRBD1 matches at 8 bases. The trim removed 5 bases at V and 3 bases at J, leaving 6 bases unmatched. Germline V gives CDR1 SGHTA, CDR2 FQGNSA. The CDR3 loop spans 14 amino acids. Here the CDR3 reads CASSRNGQGYEQYF. For the CDR3, the DNA is TGTGCCAGCAGCCGAAACGGACAGGGCTACGAGCAGTACTTC.

The rearrangement joins TRBV20-1 to TRBJ2-7, with 14 bases that match TRBD2. V was pared by 6 bases and J by 4 bases, with 8 bases of the junction left unmatched. This CDR3 has 15 amino acids. Germline lookup yields CDR1 DFQATT and CDR2 SNEGSKA (reference sequence). Here the CDR3 reads CSATGGTSGGYEQYF. The DNA of the CDR3 is TGCAGTGCAACCGGCGGGACTAGCGGGGGTTACGAGCAGTACTTC.

The chain employs TRBV29-1 and TRBJ2-1; TRBD1 matches at 9 bases. This CDR3 is built from 12 residues. V was pared by 8 bases and J by 5 bases, with 4 bases of the junction left unmatched. Germline V lookup: CDR1 SQVTM, CDR2 ANQGSEA. The CDR3 loop reads CSTGTGNNEQFF. The CDR3 bases are TGCAGCACCGGGACAGGGAACAATGAGCAGTTCTTC.

This clonotype is termed medium-sized. This rearrangement joins TRBV19 to TRBJ1-5; perhaps TRBD1 as D (5 bases). CDR1 is LNHDA, CDR2 SQIVND, per germline (reference sequence). Trimming stripped 3 bases from V and 3 bases from J, with 12 bases between. The CDR3 is made up of 15 amino acids. The CDR3 here is CASSIVRGLNQPQHF. The DNA of the CDR3 is TGTGCCAGTAGTATCGTTCGGGGCCTCAATCAGCCCCAGCATTTT.

The rearrangement links TRBV5-4 to TRBJ1-1; D gene ambiguous. This CDR3 has 15 residues. Trimming removed 3 bases at V and 3 bases at J, with 15 bases between. Germline values: CDR1 SGHNT, CDR2 YYREEE (reference sequence). CDR3 residues: CASSYLSFGDTEAFF. CDR3 nucleotides: TGTGCCAGCAGCTACTTATCTTTCGGCGACACTGAAGCTTTCTTT.

This clonotype was observed at least ten times. V is TRBV30 and J is TRBJ1-5; TRBD1 aligns across 7 bases. The CDR3 runs to 12 residues. Trimming took 5 bases from V and 2 from J; bases not matched to a gene: 0. The germline V gene encodes CDR1 GTSNPN and CDR2 SVGIG (reference sequence). CDR3 in DNA: TGTGCCTGGGACAGGGGCAATCAGCCCCAGCATTTT. Its translation is CAWDRGNQPQHF.

This clonotype was counted a few times. V and J are TRBV5-4 and TRBJ2-3, with 7 bases lining up with TRBD1. The V gene end was trimmed by 6 bases and the J gene end by 2 bases; junction bases not matched to a gene: 12. This CDR3 is built from 16 residues. Germline CDR1 and CDR2: SGHNT and YYREEE (reference sequence). CDR3: CASTRGGGQFTDTQYF. CDR3 DNA: TGTGCCAGCACCCGAGGGGGCGGACAATTCACAGATACGCAGTATTTT. The variable domain in full, completed from reference TRBV5-4 and TRBJ2-3, reads ETGVTQSPTHLIKTRGQQVTLRCSSQSGHNTVSWYQQALGQGPQFIFQYYREEENGRGNFPPRFSGLQFPNYSSELNVNALELDDSALYLCASTRGGGQFTDTQYFGPGTRLTVL.

This clonotype was seen only a few times. The rearrangement uses TRBV6-6 and TRBJ2-3; 7 bases line up with TRBD2. CDR3 length: 16 amino acids. The junction had 3 bases not matched to a gene; V was cut back by 0 bases and J by 0 bases. From germline, CDR1 is MNHNY and CDR2 SVGAGI (reference sequence). The CDR3: CASSYSRAGSTDTQYF. The CDR3 DNA sequence: TGTGCCAGCAGTTACTCACGAGCGGGGAGCACAGATACGCAGTATTTT.

This clonotype showed up many times. J is TRBJ2-1 and V is TRBV15, with D perhaps given as TRBD1 or TRBD2 (5 bases each). V dropped 0 bases and J dropped 5 bases, with 11 bases sitting between them. CDR1 is LNHNV and CDR2 is YYDKDF in the germline V gene (reference sequence). The CDR3 spans 15 residues. The CDR3 spells CATSRDRGGNNEQFF. CDR3 nucleotides: TGTGCCACCAGCAGAGATCGGGGCGGAAACAATGAGCAGTTCTTC.

The chain joins TRBV7-2 to TRBJ1-4; no clear D gene. CDR1 is SGHTA and CDR2 is FQGNSA in the germline V gene. The CDR3 runs 15 residues. With 2 bases removed from V and 4 bases from J, the gap between germline ends came to 11 bases. The CDR3 coding sequence is TGTGCCAGCAGCTTATCGGGCGGCCTTAATGAAAAACTGTTTTTT. This gives the protein CASSLSGGLNEKLFF.

V gene TRBV6-5 combines with J gene TRBJ1-6; D is uncertain. The CDR3 length is 16 residues. Trimming pared 0 bases from V and 0 bases from J, leaving 6 bases between. Per the germline V gene, CDR1 is MNHEY and CDR2 is SVGAGI. The CDR3 nucleotides read TGTGCCAGCAGTTACTCTGGGAGCTCCTATAATTCACCCCTCCACTTT. It encodes CASSYSGSSYNSPLHF.

This clonotype was counted once. A single base separates this from a much larger clone, so it may be a read error. This rearrangement joins TRBV29-1 to TRBJ1-3; 8 positions agree with TRBD1. V lost 4 bases, J lost 3 bases, and 2 bases stayed unmatched. The CDR3 consists of 13 residues. Germline V lookup: CDR1 SQVTM, CDR2 ANQGSEA. CDR3 loop: CSVVGTGGNTIYF. CDR3 nucleotides: TGCAGCGTTGTCGGGACAGGTGGAAACACCATATATTTT.

J is TRBJ2-1 and V is TRBV12-3 or TRBV12-4; 8 bases are shared with TRBD1. The CDR3 contains 15 residues. The junction had 6 bases not matched to a gene; V was cut back by 6 bases and J by 2 bases. CDR3 bases: TGTGCCAGCAGCTCTGGACAGGGACCCTACAATGAGCAGTTCTTC. Translation gives CASSSGQGPYNEQFF.

A note on this clonotype: This clone may be a read error of a much larger clone one base away. The chain couples TRBV6-5 to TRBJ2-7; 8 bases align to TRBD1. The CDR3 length is 11 residues. Germline CDR1 is MNHEY and CDR2 is SVGAGI. The V gene end was trimmed by 5 bases and the J gene end by 6 bases; junction bases not matched to a gene: 0. The DNA of the CDR3 is TGTGCCAGCAGTACAGGGGGCGAGCAGTACTTC. Its translation: CASSTGGEQYF.

The V and J genes are TRBV6-5 and TRBJ2-3; D is unresolved. CDR1 is MNHEY and CDR2 is SVGAGI in the germline V gene. The ends were cut back, 8 bases at V and 4 bases at J, with 7 bases in the middle. The CDR3 extends over 11 amino acids. DNA of the CDR3: TGTGCCAGCCGGTTCGCAGATACGCAGTATTTT. Translated: CASRFADTQYF.

The chain joins TRBV20-1 to TRBJ1-2, with TRBD1 as a possible D gene (6 bases). V lost 5 bases, J lost 6 bases, and 19 bases lay in between. Germline CDR1 reads DFQATT; CDR2 reads SNEGSKA (reference sequence). This CDR3 has 14 residues. The CDR3 sequence: CSAPGERGVNGYTF. Here the CDR3 DNA reads TGCAGTGCTCCAGGGGAACGGGGCGTAAATGGCTACACCTTC.